These 26 T cell receptor beta chains came from one sample sequenced in a study of shared clonotypes between healthy human individuals. Assay used: immunoSEQ multiplex PCR; TCRdb lists only in-frame clones, some missing. The sample shows roughly 1.4 million clones, less than 99% of them seen only once. The sample taken for sequencing was naive CD4+ T cells sorted from blood. Subset described: CD45RA+ positively selected. The receptor source for this set is a man aged 25-45 years in good health.

The chain links TRBV27 to TRBJ2-5, with D perhaps TRBD2 (5 bases). V lost 3 bases, J lost 7 bases, and 9 bases lay in between. The CDR3 contains 12 residues. The germline V gene has CDR1 MNHEY and CDR2 SMNVEV (reference sequence). The CDR3: CASSFYRGTQYF. The CDR3 DNA reads as TGTGCCAGCAGTTTTTACCGGGGGACCCAGTACTTC.

V usage is TRBV6-5 and J usage is TRBJ1-1, with D unresolved. Germline-derived CDR1 and CDR2 are MNHEY and SVGAGI. Trimming took 6 bases from V and 11 from J, leaving 10 bases between them. CDR3 length: 10 residues. CDR3 region: CASSPPRAFF. The CDR3 DNA is TGTGCCAGCAGCCCGCCCAGGGCTTTCTTT.

The chain combines TRBV5-6 with TRBJ2-7, with a weak D call TRBD2 (5 bases). CDR1 and CDR2 (germline): SGHDT, YYEEEE. CDR3 length: 15 amino acids. Trimming left V 3 bases short and J 4 bases short, with 17 bases between. CDR3 protein: CASSYRTASSYEQYF. For the CDR3, the DNA is TGTGCCAGCAGCTACCGGACTGCGTCCTCATACGAGCAGTACTTC.

In this sample, this clone turned up once. This sequence joins TRBV28 and TRBJ2-7; 7 bases align to TRBD1. The CDR3 sequence is 14 residues long. Germline loops: CDR1 MDHEN, CDR2 SYDVKM. J was trimmed by 5 bases and V by 5 bases; bases with no gene match: 9. CDR3 loop: CASSLDRVVHEQYF. CDR3 DNA sequence: TGTGCCAGCAGTCTAGACAGGGTAGTACACGAGCAGTACTTC.

This chain links TRBV9 with TRBJ2-4, with 8 bases that match TRBD1. With 3 bases clipped from V and 8 bases from J, the junction kept 4 bases outside the gene matches. Germline CDR1 and CDR2: SGDLS and YYNGEE. The CDR3 runs to 13 residues. The CDR3 sequence is CASSDRGEDIQYF. DNA of the CDR3: TGTGCCAGCAGCGACAGGGGGGAGGACATTCAGTACTTC.

A remark on this clone: Other DNA sequences within the sample encode an identical CDR3. The CDR3 here is CASRGNTEAFF. In nucleotides, the CDR3 is TGCGCCAGTCGGGGGAACACTGAAGCTTTCTTT. The chain has TRBV5-1 and TRBJ1-1; no clear D. This CDR3 has 11 residues. V lost 8 bases and J 1 base, leaving 6 bases between the germline ends. The germline CDR1 and CDR2 sequences are SGHRS and YFSETQ.

V usage is TRBV7-9 and J usage is TRBJ2-3; 10 bases agree with TRBD2. Germline assignment: CDR1 SEHNR and CDR2 FQNEAQ (reference sequence). This CDR3 comprises 17 residues. After removal of 1 base from V and 4 bases from J, the junction contained 8 bases not matched to a gene. CDR3 nucleotide sequence: TGTGCCAGCAGCTTAGTTCCTAGCGGGAGTGGTGCAGATACGCAGTATTTT. Translating gives CASSLVPSGSGADTQYF.

As for this clone: Other DNA sequences in the sample encode the same CDR3. This chain connects TRBV6-5 to TRBJ1-1; possibly TRBD1 for D (5 bases). CDR3 size: 13 residues. CDR1 is MNHEY, CDR2 SVGAGI, per germline. V was pared by 6 bases and J by 0 bases, with 8 bases between. The CDR3 sequence is CASRGTVNTEAFF. The CDR3 bases are TGTGCCAGCAGAGGGACGGTGAACACTGAAGCTTTCTTT.

V is TRBV4-3 and J is TRBJ2-1; D gene ambiguous. V dropped 0 bases and J dropped 7 bases, with 16 bases sitting between them. The CDR3 runs to 16 residues. Looked up from germline, CDR1 is LGHNA and CDR2 is YSLEER. The DNA for the CDR3 is TGCGCCAGCAGCCAAGATTTCGGCTCCTTTTGGAATGAGCAGTTCTTC. Translation: CASSQDFGSFWNEQFF.

This rearrangement joins TRBV18 to TRBJ1-1; D remains ambiguous. From germline, CDR1 is KGHSH and CDR2 LQKENI. The CDR3 runs 13 residues. The V end lost 1 base, the J end lost 4 bases, and 7 bases lay between the germline ends. The CDR3 DNA is TGTGCCAGCTCACCACAATCAGGCACTGAAGCTTTCTTT. Translated, it gives CASSPQSGTEAFF.

The chain employs TRBV5-4 and TRBJ1-4, with TRBD1 matching 9 bases. Germline CDR1 is SGHNT and CDR2 is YYREEE (reference sequence). CDR3 length equals 16 residues. After removal of 4 bases from V and 2 bases from J, the junction contained 6 bases not matched to a gene. For the CDR3, the DNA is TGTGCCAGCAGCCCTGGACAGGGGCGTACTAATGAAAAACTGTTTTTT. Translation: CASSPGQGRTNEKLFF.

The chain links TRBV5-1 to TRBJ2-1, with TRBD2 identical over 12 bases. This CDR3 is 17 amino acids long. The V gene's germline CDR1 is SGHRS and CDR2 YFSETQ. V was clipped by 0 bases and J by 2 bases; unmatched bases: 3. The CDR3 here is CASSLVASGRAYNEQFF. In DNA, the CDR3 is TGCGCCAGCAGCTTGGTGGCTAGCGGGAGGGCCTACAATGAGCAGTTCTTC.

This sequence joins TRBV18 and TRBJ2-5; either TRBD1 or TRBD2 may supply D (5 bases each). Germline V CDR1 and CDR2: KGHSH, LQKENI. The length of the CDR3 is 15 residues. Trimming cost V 3 bases and J 2 bases, with 13 bases left between them. CDR3 coding DNA: TGTGCCAGCTCACCTGCAGAGGGGTTGCAAGAGACCCAGTACTTC. Translated, it gives CASSPAEGLQETQYF.

V is TRBV5-1 and J is TRBJ2-5; a weak D match, TRBD2 (6 bases). The germline CDR1 and CDR2 sequences are SGHRS and YFSETQ. V was cut by 0 bases and J by 5 bases, with 14 bases left in between. The CDR3 has 15 amino acids. CDR3 protein: CASSLAWRGGETQYF. In DNA, the CDR3 is TGCGCCAGCAGCTTGGCCTGGAGGGGCGGGGAGACCCAGTACTTC. The full variable domain, in which reference TRBV5-1 and TRBJ2-5 provide the parts outside the CDR3, is KAGVTQTPRYLIKTRGQQVTLSCSPISGHRSVSWYQQTPGQGLQFLFEYFSETQRNKGNFPGRFSGRQFSNSRSEMNVSTLELGDSALYLCASSLAWRGGETQYFGPGTRLLVL.

The chain recombines TRBV7-2 with TRBJ2-1; D gene uncertain. Germline V gives CDR1 SGHTA, CDR2 FQGNSA. The germline V and J ends were trimmed by 5 bases and 4 bases, with 15 bases remaining between them. The CDR3 is 15 residues long. CDR3: CASSIGLGTYNEQFF. In DNA, the CDR3 is TGTGCCAGCAGCATCGGGTTAGGAACTTACAATGAGCAGTTCTTC. The full variable domain, its missing parts supplied by reference TRBV7-2 and TRBJ2-1, is GAGVSQSPSNKVTEKGKDVELRCDPISGHTALYWYRQSLGQGLEFLIYFQGNSAPDKSGLPSDRFSAERTGGSVSTLTIQRTQQEDSAVYLCASSIGLGTYNEQFFGPGTRLTVL.

The V gene is TRBV28, the J gene TRBJ2-3; D might be TRBD1 or TRBD2, each matching 6 bases. The CDR3 totals 14 residues. Trimming removed 3 bases from V and 6 bases from J, with 13 bases in between. Germline values: CDR1 MDHEN, CDR2 SYDVKM. The CDR3 nucleotides read TGTGCCAGCAGTTTTATAGGAGGGGGGGATACGCAGTATTTT. Its protein is CASSFIGGGDTQYF.

V gene TRBV5-4 combines with J gene TRBJ1-1; D not resolved. CDR1 is SGHNT, CDR2 YYREEE, per germline (reference sequence). CDR3 length: 13 amino acids. V lost 7 bases and J 4 bases, leaving 14 bases between the germline ends. The CDR3 spells CASEISGVTEAFF. The CDR3 nucleotides read TGTGCCAGCGAGATTTCAGGCGTCACTGAAGCTTTCTTT.

The rearrangement uses TRBV7-9 and TRBJ1-5; D not resolved. Between the trimmed V and J ends, which lost 1 base and 0 bases, there was a span of 4 bases. CDR3 length: 14 residues. Germline V gives CDR1 SEHNR, CDR2 FQNEAQ (reference sequence). The CDR3 reads CASSLEASNQPQHF. CDR3 in DNA: TGTGCCAGCAGCTTAGAGGCTAGCAATCAGCCCCAGCATTTT.

This clone was detected once. The chain has TRBV10-3 and TRBJ2-7, with 7 bases that match TRBD1. V was pared by 0 bases and J by 0 bases, with 5 bases of the junction left unmatched. The CDR3 covers 16 residues. Germline CDR1 and CDR2: ENHRY and SYGVKD. Here the CDR3 DNA reads TGTGCCATCAGTGAGTCCCCGGACAGGAACTCCTACGAGCAGTACTTC. It is translated as CAISESPDRNSYEQYF.

About this clone itself: An end of the junction does not agree with germline; a read error may underlie this. This chain joins TRBV19 and TRBJ2-7; D gene ambiguous. The CDR3 contains 13 residues. CDR1 and CDR2 (germline): LNHDA, SQIVND (reference sequence). The CDR3 DNA reads as TGTGCCAGCAGTAGCACCCTACCCTACGAGCAGTACTTC. Protein: CASSSTLPYEQYF.

V usage is TRBV5-6 and J usage is TRBJ1-5, with D hard to call. Germline CDR1 reads SGHDT; CDR2 reads YYEEEE. The CDR3 contains 16 residues. V was clipped by 3 bases and J by 3 bases, with 16 bases between them. DNA of the CDR3: TGTGCCAGCAGCTACCGGAGCGGGATATACAATCAGCCCCAGCATTTT. Residues: CASSYRSGIYNQPQHF.

This clone appeared a single time. CDR3 region: CASSRPGLSVYEQYF. DNA of the CDR3: TGTGCCAGCTCACGACCGGGACTATCCGTCTACGAGCAGTACTTC. This rearrangement joins TRBV6-1 to TRBJ2-7, with 7 bases fitting TRBD2. Germline CDR1 is MNHNS and CDR2 is SASEGT. Trimming at V came to 8 bases and at J to 3 bases, leaving 13 bases not matched to a gene. There are 15 residues in the CDR3.

This clone was picked up one time. The chain uses TRBV28 and TRBJ2-7, with 8 bases identical to TRBD2. Looked up from germline, CDR1 is MDHEN and CDR2 is SYDVKM. This CDR3 is built from 19 residues. The V and J ends lost 4 bases and 2 bases, in that order; junction bases with no gene match: 19. CDR3 amino acids: CASSSSLYSGGTTAYEQYF. In nucleotides, the CDR3 is TGTGCCAGCAGTTCTTCCCTCTACAGCGGGGGAACGACGGCCTACGAGCAGTACTTC.

The V and J genes are TRBV10-2 and TRBJ2-7; D remains unclear. With 6 bases removed from V and 3 bases from J, the gap between germline ends came to 12 bases. The CDR3 consists of 13 residues. CDR1 is WSHSY and CDR2 is SAAADI in the germline V gene. CDR3: CASSLLSSYEQYF. The CDR3 DNA sequence: TGCGCCAGCAGCTTACTAAGCAGCTACGAGCAGTACTTC.

The chain uses TRBV27 and TRBJ1-5; D may be TRBD1 (5 bases). Germline lookup yields CDR1 MNHEY and CDR2 SMNVEV (reference sequence). CDR3 length equals 15 residues. V gave up 5 bases and J gave up 2 bases, with 13 bases separating them. The CDR3 bases are TGTGCCAGCAGTGACGAGGGCAGGGGCAATCAGCCCCAGCATTTT. This translates into CASSDEGRGNQPQHF.

V gene TRBV6-5 combines with J gene TRBJ2-7; the match to TRBD2 covers 7 bases. Germline CDR1 MNHEY, CDR2 SVGAGI. The CDR3 has 15 residues. The V and J ends lost 2 bases and 3 bases, in that order; junction bases with no gene match: 7. The CDR3 nucleotides read TGTGCCAGCAGTTACAACCTAGCGGATAACTACGAGCAGTACTTC. Translating gives CASSYNLADNYEQYF.